Listed here are 18 T cell receptor beta chains from one sample, sequenced in a study of cytomegalovirus exposure and HLA in healthy donors. The PCR was carried out with 60 Vbeta primers and 13 Jbeta primers. Generated by immunoSEQ multiplex PCR, the TCRdb table keeps only in-frame clones and is missing some. The sample has around 180,000 clones; roughly 80% are singletons. Sequenced sample: PBMCs. These receptors were obtained from a man in his sixties in good health and CMV-seronegative.

This chain links TRBV7-9 with TRBJ2-7, with 8 nucleotides matching TRBD1. This CDR3 region has 14 residues. V was clipped by 3 bases and J by 3 bases; unmatched bases: 4. Germline CDR1 and CDR2: SEHNR and FQNEAQ (reference sequence). For the CDR3, the DNA is TGTGCCAGCAGCTTCACCGGGACAGGCTACGAGCAGTACTTC. This encodes CASSFTGTGYEQYF. The complete variable domain, with remaining parts taken from reference TRBV7-9 and TRBJ2-7, reads DTGVSQNPRHKITKRGQNVTFRCDPISEHNRLYWYRQTLGQGPEFLTYFQNEAQLEKSRLLSDRFSAERPKGSFSTLEIQRTEQGDSAMYLCASSFTGTGYEQYFGPGTRLTVT.

This clone appeared a few times. This chain links TRBV9 with TRBJ1-1; 8 bases align to TRBD1. Germline CDR1 is SGDLS and CDR2 is YYNGEE. V was clipped by 4 bases and J by 4 bases; unmatched bases: 6. The CDR3 is made up of 14 amino acids. The CDR3 here is CASSPTGGRTEAFF. The CDR3 coding sequence is TGTGCCAGCAGCCCTACAGGGGGTCGCACTGAAGCTTTCTTT.

This sequence joins TRBV7-9 and TRBJ1-2; 8 positions match TRBD1. V was clipped by 1 base and J by 1 base; unmatched bases: 8. Germline assignment: CDR1 SEHNR and CDR2 FQNEAQ (reference sequence). CDR3 size: 17 residues. In nucleotides, the CDR3 is TGTGCCAGCAGCTTAGTCGGACAGGGCGTGGGTAACTATGGCTACACCTTC. This translates into CASSLVGQGVGNYGYTF. Based on the CDR3 plus reference TRBV7-9 and TRBJ1-2, the full variable domain is DTGVSQNPRHKITKRGQNVTFRCDPISEHNRLYWYRQTLGQGPEFLTYFQNEAQLEKSRLLSDRFSAERPKGSFSTLEIQRTEQGDSAMYLCASSLVGQGVGNYGYTFGSGTRLTVV.

The CDR3: CASSSGTGGVTVTEAFF. As DNA, the CDR3 is TGTGCCAGCAGCTCCGGGACAGGGGGCGTTACGGTCACTGAAGCTTTCTTT. The V gene is TRBV5-6, the J gene TRBJ1-1; 12 bases match TRBD1. The J segment lost 4 bases and the V segment lost 3 bases, leaving 10 bases of the junction unmatched. Germline assignment: CDR1 SGHDT and CDR2 YYEEEE. This CDR3 is 17 amino acids long.

This clone was counted between two and nine times. The chain joins TRBV6-1 to TRBJ1-4; D not resolved. The CDR3 extends over 14 amino acids. Deletions cut 6 bases from V and 1 base from J, with 9 bases between. Germline V CDR1 and CDR2: MNHNS, SASEGT. The DNA for the CDR3 is TGTGCCAGCAGGGAGCGAGGAACTAATGAAAAACTGTTTTTT. Protein product: CASRERGTNEKLFF.

V usage is TRBV27 and J usage is TRBJ2-7; 7 nucleotides match TRBD1. Trimming at V came to 6 bases and at J to 0 bases, leaving 11 bases not matched to a gene. The germline CDR1 and CDR2 sequences are MNHEY and SMNVEV (reference sequence). The CDR3 spans 16 residues. DNA of the CDR3: TGTGCCAGCAGATCCCTGGACAGGATCGACTCCTACGAGCAGTACTTC. Its translation is CASRSLDRIDSYEQYF.

The chain carries TRBV5-1 and TRBJ2-1, with 9 nucleotides matching TRBD2. CDR1 and CDR2 from the germline V gene are SGHRS and YFSETQ. CDR3 length: 16 amino acids. J lost 7 bases, V lost 7 bases, and 15 bases had no gene match. For the CDR3, the DNA is TGCGCCAGCGACTTAACTACTAGCGGGTCCGCGAATGAGCAGTTCTTC. It encodes CASDLTTSGSANEQFF.

The chain recombines TRBV6-1 with TRBJ2-7; TRBD1 might be the D (8 bases). Per germline, CDR1 MNHNS and CDR2 SASEGT. The germline V and J ends were trimmed by 4 bases and 5 bases, with 24 bases remaining between them. This CDR3 region has 17 residues. For the CDR3, the DNA is TGTGCCAGCAGTGCCAGGGGGCGGGGGCGGGAGCGGAACGAGCAGTACTTC. Translated: CASSARGRGRERNEQYF.

The rearrangement joins TRBV2 to TRBJ2-6; D might be TRBD2 (6 bases). There are 17 residues in the CDR3. Deletions cut 6 bases from V and 0 bases from J, with 15 bases between. Germline CDR1 is SNHLY and CDR2 is FYNNEI. The CDR3 sequence is CASRGLIINSGANVLTF. CDR3 sequence (DNA): TGTGCCAGCAGGGGACTGATTATAAACTCTGGGGCCAACGTCCTGACTTTC. Using reference TRBV2 and TRBJ2-6 for the parts outside the CDR3, the full variable domain is EPEVTQTPSHQVTQMGQEVILRCVPISNHLYFYWYRQILGQKVEFLVSFYNNEISEKSEIFDDQFSVERPDGSNFTLKIRSTKLEDSAMYFCASRGLIINSGANVLTFGAGSRLTVL.

V and J are TRBV5-4 and TRBJ1-2, with D unclear. This CDR3 is built from 16 residues. V was cut by 0 bases and J by 1 base, with 13 bases left in between. Germline lookup yields CDR1 SGHNT and CDR2 YYREEE (reference sequence). CDR3 loop: CASSLDEERGNYGYTF. The CDR3 bases are TGTGCCAGCAGCTTGGATGAAGAGCGGGGTAACTATGGCTACACCTTC.

The chain is built from TRBV2 and TRBJ2-3; 12 nucleotides agree with TRBD1. This CDR3 is 14 amino acids long. V was pared by 0 bases and J by 11 bases, with 3 bases of the junction left unmatched. CDR1 is SNHLY, CDR2 FYNNEI, per germline. The CDR3 loop reads CASSEARDRGLQYF. In nucleotides, the CDR3 is TGTGCCAGCAGTGAAGCGCGGGACAGGGGGCTGCAGTATTTT. The full variable domain, with the rest looked up from reference TRBV2 and TRBJ2-3, is EPEVTQTPSHQVTQMGQEVILRCVPISNHLYFYWYRQILGQKVEFLVSFYNNEISEKSEIFDDQFSVERPDGSNFTLKIRSTKLEDSAMYFCASSEARDRGLQYFGPGTRLTVL.

This chain links TRBV7-9 with TRBJ2-3, with 8 bases lining up with TRBD2. CDR1 and CDR2 (germline): SEHNR, FQNEAQ (reference sequence). This CDR3 has 15 amino acids. V was pared by 4 bases and J by 4 bases, with 7 bases of the junction left unmatched. The CDR3 sequence: CASSSRLANPDTQYF. CDR3 DNA sequence: TGTGCCAGCAGCTCGCGACTAGCGAATCCAGATACGCAGTATTTT.

This chain links TRBV28 with TRBJ2-5; D remains ambiguous. V was cut by 5 bases and J by 1 base, with 5 bases left in between. This CDR3 is built from 12 residues. Germline V gene sequence: CDR1 MDHEN, CDR2 SYDVKM. The CDR3 bases are TGTGCCAGCAGTGCGCTCCAAGAGACCCAGTACTTC. Translating gives CASSALQETQYF.

In its sample, this clone was seen a few times. The rearrangement uses TRBV29-1 and TRBJ2-7; tentatively, D is TRBD1 (5 bases). This CDR3 has 12 amino acids. Per the germline V gene, CDR1 is SQVTM and CDR2 is ANQGSEA. Trimming removed 4 bases from V and 0 bases from J, with 7 bases in between. CDR3 in DNA: TGCAGCGTTGGACAGATCTCCTACGAGCAGTACTTC. This encodes CSVGQISYEQYF.

This clone has just one count. This rearrangement joins TRBV6-5 to TRBJ2-3; 7 nucleotides agree with TRBD1. From germline, CDR1 is MNHEY and CDR2 SVGAGI. The V and J ends lost 4 bases and 1 base, in that order; junction bases with no gene match: 5. The CDR3 runs 15 residues. CDR3 coding DNA: TGTGCCAGCAGTTTATCTGACAGGGGCACAGATACGCAGTATTTT. Translation: CASSLSDRGTDTQYF.

The rearrangement uses TRBV28 and TRBJ1-1; D might be TRBD1 (6 bases). This CDR3 comprises 15 residues. Germline assignment: CDR1 MDHEN and CDR2 SYDVKM. Trimming shortened V by 2 bases and J by 3 bases, and 13 bases separated the two germline ends. The CDR3 loop is CASSLRRGGHTEAFF. The CDR3 DNA follows: TGTGCCAGCAGTTTACGCAGGGGCGGACACACTGAAGCTTTCTTT.

The rearrangement uses TRBV18 and TRBJ2-5, with a weak D call TRBD2 (5 bases). V was pared by 6 bases and J by 4 bases, with 12 bases between. The germline gives CDR1 KGHSH, CDR2 LQKENI. This CDR3 comprises 13 residues. The DNA for the CDR3 is TGTGCCAGCTCGCCTACTAGGACAGAGACCCAGTACTTC. Protein: CASSPTRTETQYF. Using reference TRBV18 and TRBJ2-5 for the parts outside the CDR3, the full variable domain is NAGVMQNPRHLVRRRGQEARLRCSPMKGHSHVYWYRQLPEEGLKFMVYLQKENIIDESGMPKERFSAEFPKEGPSILRIQQVVRGDSAAYFCASSPTRTETQYFGPGTRLLVL.

The rearrangement uses TRBV10-3 and TRBJ1-2, with TRBD1 matching over 9 bases. The trim removed 4 bases at V and 3 bases at J, leaving 6 bases unmatched. Germline V CDR1 and CDR2: ENHRY, SYGVKD. There are 15 residues in the CDR3. The CDR3 DNA reads as TGTGCCATCAGTGGCCGGGACAGGGTTGACTATGGCTACACCTTC. Residues: CAISGRDRVDYGYTF.